Below, 17 T cell receptor beta chains from the same sample are listed, as sequenced in a study of post-analysis software for immune sequencing data. Study conclusions and caveats: About 5 TRBV segments, including TRBV5-6, TRBV5-1 and TRBV20-1, were more frequent in patients than controls.

No antigen is known for these receptors. Built from TCR beta cDNA, the libraries had unique molecular identifiers in them. MiXCR was run by TCRdb on the PCR reads, yielding one entry per CDR3 protein. The sample records roughly 870,000 distinct CDR3 sequences, roughly half being singletons. Sequencing was performed on blood. All receptors derive from a girl aged 5-17 years with multiple sclerosis.

This clonotype has only a few counts. This sequence joins TRBV7-9 and TRBJ1-5; maybe TRBD1 (5 bases). From germline, CDR1 is SEHNR and CDR2 FQNEAQ (reference sequence). The CDR3 extends over 14 amino acids. V was trimmed by 4 bases and J by 5 bases, leaving 12 bases between them. CDR3 in amino acids: CASSWDLSDQPQHF. The DNA of the CDR3 is TGTGCCAGCAGCTGGGACCTATCTGATCAGCCCCAGCATTTT.

The chain recombines TRBV10-3 with TRBJ1-6, with 8 positions matching TRBD1. The trim removed 8 bases at V and 5 bases at J, leaving 5 bases unmatched. Germline V CDR1 and CDR2: ENHRY, SYGVKD. The CDR3 is 14 residues long. The CDR3 DNA is TGTGCCATCGGTGGACAGGGCGATAATTCACCCCTCCACTTT. Its translation is CAIGGQGDNSPLHF.

This chain connects TRBV29-1 to TRBJ2-1; D unresolved. Germline CDR1 reads SQVTM; CDR2 reads ANQGSEA. The CDR3 sequence is 11 residues long. V lost 4 bases, J lost 7 bases, and 8 bases lay in between. CDR3 DNA: TGCAGCGTTGGAGAGAGGAATGAGCAGTTCTTC. This encodes CSVGERNEQFF.

This chain uses TRBV5-1 with TRBJ2-7; D is unclear. Trimming stripped 4 bases from V and 4 bases from J, with 18 bases between. The germline V gene has CDR1 SGHRS and CDR2 YFSETQ. The CDR3 is made up of 15 amino acids. This CDR3 reads CASSPDPDLLYEQYF. CDR3 nucleotide sequence: TGCGCCAGCAGCCCCGACCCCGACTTGTTATACGAGCAGTACTTC.

The chain has TRBV20-1 and TRBJ1-1; D not resolved. The CDR3 is made up of 10 amino acids. Trimming cost V 3 bases and J 7 bases, with 6 bases left between them. Germline CDR1 reads DFQATT; CDR2 reads SNEGSKA (reference sequence). CDR3 protein: CSASRFEAFF. In DNA, the CDR3 is TGCAGTGCTAGCAGGTTTGAAGCTTTCTTT.

The J gene is TRBJ1-2, the V gene TRBV27, with a tentative D call TRBD1 (6 bases). Germline lookup yields CDR1 MNHEY and CDR2 SMNVEV (reference sequence). Trimming pared 4 bases from V and 0 bases from J, leaving 9 bases between. The CDR3 length is 14 residues. CDR3 nucleotides: TGTGCCAGCAGTTCTAGGGGGGCTAACTATGGCTACACCTTC. This codes for CASSSRGANYGYTF.

The rearrangement joins TRBV2 to TRBJ2-3; perhaps D is TRBD1 or TRBD2 (5 bases each). The germline CDR1 and CDR2 sequences are SNHLY and FYNNEI. This CDR3 spans 14 amino acids. Deletions cut 4 bases from V and 4 bases from J, with 12 bases between. CDR3 in amino acids: CASSAGRTPDTQYF. CDR3 nucleotides: TGTGCCAGCAGTGCGGGACGGACCCCAGATACGCAGTATTTT.

The V call is TRBV20-1, the J call TRBJ1-5; TRBD1 might be the D (5 bases). The CDR3 extends over 15 amino acids. Germline CDR1 reads DFQATT; CDR2 reads SNEGSKA (reference sequence). V was shortened by 3 bases and J by 7 bases, with 19 bases between the two germline ends. CDR3 DNA: TGCAGTGCTAGTGTATTTCAGGGTGCACGGCAGCCCCAGCATTTT. Protein: CSASVFQGARQPQHF.

CDR3 nucleotide sequence: TGCAGCGTGGGTCCGGGACAGGGACTTTCCGGGGCCAACGTCCTGACTTTC. Translating it yields CSVGPGQGLSGANVLTF. V and J are TRBV29-1 and TRBJ2-6; 9 nucleotides align to TRBD1. J gave up 4 bases and V 6 bases, and 13 bases lay outside the gene matches. The CDR3 spans 17 residues. CDR1 is SQVTM, CDR2 ANQGSEA, per germline.

The chain links TRBV9 to TRBJ1-5; no clear D gene. Germline-derived CDR1 and CDR2 are SGDLS and YYNGEE. The V and J ends lost 0 bases and 9 bases respectively, with 10 bases between them. The CDR3 runs to 13 residues. CDR3 nucleotides: TGTGCCAGCAGCGTAGGAGGGTCCGGGCCCCAGCATTTT. Translating it yields CASSVGGSGPQHF.

The V and J genes are TRBV27 and TRBJ1-1; 12 bases are a match to TRBD1. The CDR3 is 15 residues long. Germline trimming cut 6 bases from V and 7 bases from J; bases unmatched to any gene: 9. CDR1 MNHEY and CDR2 SMNVEV come from the germline V gene (reference sequence). The DNA for the CDR3 is TGTGCCAGCAGCAAGAGGGACAGGGGGCGCTTTGAAGCTTTCTTT. Translation: CASSKRDRGRFEAFF.

The rearrangement uses TRBV7-3 and TRBJ2-3, with 14 bases identical to TRBD2. Germline V CDR1 and CDR2: SGHTA, FQGTGA. This CDR3 is built from 19 residues. Trimming removed 8 bases from V and 4 bases from J; junction bases left unmatched: 17. This CDR3 reads CASLDTGTSGRSRPDTQYF. The DNA for the CDR3 is TGTGCCAGCCTCGATACCGGGACTAGCGGGAGAAGTCGCCCAGATACGCAGTATTTT.

The chain is built from TRBV10-3 and TRBJ1-2, with TRBD1 matching 7 bases. The germline CDR1 and CDR2 sequences are ENHRY and SYGVKD. This CDR3 has 16 residues. V trimming: 2 bases; J trimming: 4 bases; junction bases outside the gene matches: 10. In nucleotides, the CDR3 is TGTGCCATCAGTGAGCCCCGGACAGGATCCACCTATGGCTACACCTTC. This translates into CAISEPRTGSTYGYTF.

V gene TRBV11-2 combines with J gene TRBJ2-7; a possible D gene is TRBD1 (9 bases). The CDR3 spans 13 residues. Germline V gene data show CDR1 as SGHAT and CDR2 as FQNNGV. V was cut by 1 base and J by 12 bases, with 16 bases left in between. Written as DNA, the CDR3 is TGTGCCAGCAGCTTAGCCGGGGGGGACAGGGCGTACTTC. Translating it yields CASSLAGGDRAYF.

The chain joins TRBV7-9 to TRBJ1-1; no clear D gene. The CDR3 sequence is 15 residues long. The V gene lost 1 base and the J gene lost 1 base, with 10 bases spanning the gap. Looked up from germline, CDR1 is SEHNR and CDR2 is FQNEAQ (reference sequence). In DNA, the CDR3 is TGTGCCAGCAGCTTAGTGCGGGCAGGGAACACTGAAGCTTTCTTT. Translated: CASSLVRAGNTEAFF.

With regard to this clonotype: At one end the junction does not follow the germline gene, possibly because of a read error. The rearrangement links TRBV29-1 to TRBJ2-7; perhaps TRBD2 as D (6 bases). This CDR3 has 11 residues. Germline lookup yields CDR1 SQVTM and CDR2 ANQGSEA. In DNA, the CDR3 is TGCAGCGCCCGGGACTCCCACGAGCAGTACTTC. Translated, it gives CSARDSHEQYF.

J is TRBJ1-2 and V is TRBV20-1; D may be TRBD1 (5 bases). Trimming cost V 0 bases and J 6 bases, with 17 bases left between them. Germline CDR1 and CDR2: DFQATT and SNEGSKA (reference sequence). The CDR3 runs 15 residues. The CDR3 loop is CSARDPGRAGDGYTF. The CDR3 bases are TGCAGTGCTAGAGATCCTGGGAGAGCGGGGGATGGCTACACCTTC.